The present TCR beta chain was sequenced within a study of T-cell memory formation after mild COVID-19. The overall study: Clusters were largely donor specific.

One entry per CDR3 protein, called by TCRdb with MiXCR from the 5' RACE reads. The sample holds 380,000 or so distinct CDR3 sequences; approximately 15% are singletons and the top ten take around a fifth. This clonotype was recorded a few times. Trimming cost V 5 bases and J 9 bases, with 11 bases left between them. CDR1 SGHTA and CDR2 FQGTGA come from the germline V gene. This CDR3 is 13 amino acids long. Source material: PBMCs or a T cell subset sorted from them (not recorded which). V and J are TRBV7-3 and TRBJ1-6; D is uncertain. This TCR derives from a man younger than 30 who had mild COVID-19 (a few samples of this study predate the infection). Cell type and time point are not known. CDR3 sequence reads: CASSSEFGSPLHF. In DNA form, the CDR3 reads TGTGCCAGCAGCAGCGAATTTGGTTCACCCCTCCACTTT. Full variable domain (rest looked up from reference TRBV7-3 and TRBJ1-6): GAGVSQTPSNKVTEKGKYVELRCDPISGHTALYWYRQSLGQGPEFLIYFQGTGAADDSGLPNDRFFAVRPEGSVSTLKIQRTERGDSAVYLCASSSEFGSPLHFGNGTRLTVT.